This TCR beta chain was documented in a study of metastatic and nonmetastatic thyroid tumors. About the research overall: The authors compared repertoires across blood and tumor or nodule tissue from malignant and benign thyroid patients. General observations from the study: Malignant thyroid tumors reportedly exceeded benign nodules significantly in TCR beta diversity, with the difference appearing in blood and tumor.

Thyroid surgery was preceded by no treatment in any patient. The CDR3 has 13 amino acids. Germline CDR1 reads LNHDA; CDR2 reads SQIVND (reference sequence). V was clipped by 4 bases and J by 7 bases, with 13 bases between them. This clone was recorded at least ten times. Its antigen is unidentified. Methods used by the authors: The study built a papillary thyroid cancer distant-metastasis classifier from CDR3 differences across clinicopathological groups. MiXCR reprocessed the PCR reads for TCRdb. The V and J calls reflect TCRdb's pipeline rather than the authors' work. The sample includes about 92,000 clones, about 16% of them seen just once.

The gene calls are TRBV19 and TRBJ1-1; possibly TRBD1 for D (6 bases). The specimen was blood. This receptor was obtained from a female donor with papillary thyroid cancer or a benign thyroid nodule (not recorded which). Some clones in this sample may be carry-over from other donors' samples. CDR3 protein: CASSTGVYGEAFF. For the CDR3, the DNA is TGTGCCAGTAGTACAGGGGTATACGGTGAAGCTTTCTTT.